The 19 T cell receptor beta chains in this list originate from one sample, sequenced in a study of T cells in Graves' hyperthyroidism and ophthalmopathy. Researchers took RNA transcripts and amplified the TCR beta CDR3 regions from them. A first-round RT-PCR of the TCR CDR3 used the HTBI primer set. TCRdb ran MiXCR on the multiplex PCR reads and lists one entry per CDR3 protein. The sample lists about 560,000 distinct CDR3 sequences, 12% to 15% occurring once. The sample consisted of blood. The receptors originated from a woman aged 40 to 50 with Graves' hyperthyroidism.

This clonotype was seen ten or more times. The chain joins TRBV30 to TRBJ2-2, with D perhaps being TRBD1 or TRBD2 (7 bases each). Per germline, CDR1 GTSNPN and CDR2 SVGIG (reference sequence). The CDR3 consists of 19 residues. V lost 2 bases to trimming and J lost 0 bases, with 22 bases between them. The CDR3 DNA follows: TGTGCCTGGAGTACGCACCCAGGGGGGGAGGGAACGAACACCGGGGAGCTGTTTTTT. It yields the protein CAWSTHPGGEGTNTGELFF.

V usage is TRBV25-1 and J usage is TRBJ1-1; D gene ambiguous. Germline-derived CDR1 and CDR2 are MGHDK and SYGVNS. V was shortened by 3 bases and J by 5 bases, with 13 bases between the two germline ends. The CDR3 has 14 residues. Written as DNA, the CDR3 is TGTGCCAGCAGTGAGAGCGGGAAGAGGACTGAAGCTTTCTTT. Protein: CASSESGKRTEAFF. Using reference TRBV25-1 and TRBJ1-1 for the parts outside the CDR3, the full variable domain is EADIYQTPRYLVIGTGKKITLECSQTMGHDKMYWYQQDPGMELHLIHYSYGVNSTEKGDLSSESTVSRIRTEHFPLTLESARPSHTSQYLCASSESGKRTEAFFGQGTRLTVV.

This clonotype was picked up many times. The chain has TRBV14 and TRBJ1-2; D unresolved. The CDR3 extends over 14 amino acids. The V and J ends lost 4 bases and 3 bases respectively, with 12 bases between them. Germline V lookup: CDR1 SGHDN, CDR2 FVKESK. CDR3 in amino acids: CASSLPGEYYGYTF. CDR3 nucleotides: TGTGCCAGCAGCCTCCCTGGGGAGTACTATGGCTACACCTTC.

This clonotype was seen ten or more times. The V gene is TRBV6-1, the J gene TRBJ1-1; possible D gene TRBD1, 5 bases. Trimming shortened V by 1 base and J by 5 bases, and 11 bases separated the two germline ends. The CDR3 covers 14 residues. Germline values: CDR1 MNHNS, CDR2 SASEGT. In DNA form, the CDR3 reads TGTGCCAGCAGTGAAGAGGGGAGGGTAACTGAAGCTTTCTTT. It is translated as CASSEEGRVTEAFF.

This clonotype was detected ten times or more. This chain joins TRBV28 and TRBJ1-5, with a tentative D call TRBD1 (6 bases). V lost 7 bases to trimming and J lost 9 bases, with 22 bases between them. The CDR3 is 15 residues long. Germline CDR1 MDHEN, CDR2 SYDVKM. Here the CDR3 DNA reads TGTGCCAGCACCTTATCAGGACAGTCGGGAGGGCCCCAGCATTTT. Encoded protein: CASTLSGQSGGPQHF.

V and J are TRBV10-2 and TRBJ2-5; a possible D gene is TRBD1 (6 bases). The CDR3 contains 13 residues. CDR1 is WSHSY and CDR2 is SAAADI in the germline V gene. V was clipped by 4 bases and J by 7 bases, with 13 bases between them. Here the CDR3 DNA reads TGCGCCAGCAGTGCCGTCCTAGGGGGGACCCAGTACTTC. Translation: CASSAVLGGTQYF.

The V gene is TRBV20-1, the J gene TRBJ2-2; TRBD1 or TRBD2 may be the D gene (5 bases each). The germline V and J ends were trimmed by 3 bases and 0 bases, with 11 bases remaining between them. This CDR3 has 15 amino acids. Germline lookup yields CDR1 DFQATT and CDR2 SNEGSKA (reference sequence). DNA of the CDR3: TGCAGTGCTAGTTCCGGGACCGCGAACACCGGGGAGCTGTTTTTT. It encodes CSASSGTANTGELFF.

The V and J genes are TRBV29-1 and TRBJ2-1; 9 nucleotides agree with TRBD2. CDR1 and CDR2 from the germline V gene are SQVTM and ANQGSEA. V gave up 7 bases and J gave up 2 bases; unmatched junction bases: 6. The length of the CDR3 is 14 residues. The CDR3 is CSALSGSPYNEQFF. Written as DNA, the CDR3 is TGCAGCGCCCTTAGCGGGAGTCCCTACAATGAGCAGTTCTTC.

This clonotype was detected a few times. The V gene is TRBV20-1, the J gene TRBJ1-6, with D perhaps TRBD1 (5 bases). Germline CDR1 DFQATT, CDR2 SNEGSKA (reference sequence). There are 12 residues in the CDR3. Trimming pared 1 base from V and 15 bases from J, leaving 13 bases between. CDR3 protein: CSARVMGPVLHF. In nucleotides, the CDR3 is TGCAGTGCTAGAGTCATGGGACCAGTCCTCCACTTT.

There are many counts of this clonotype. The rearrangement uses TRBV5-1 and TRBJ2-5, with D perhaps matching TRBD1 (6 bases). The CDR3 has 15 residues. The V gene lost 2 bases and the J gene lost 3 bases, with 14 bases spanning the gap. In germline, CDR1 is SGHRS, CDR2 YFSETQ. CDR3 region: CASSLGGAAEETQYF. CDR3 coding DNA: TGCGCCAGCAGCTTAGGGGGTGCGGCAGAAGAGACCCAGTACTTC.

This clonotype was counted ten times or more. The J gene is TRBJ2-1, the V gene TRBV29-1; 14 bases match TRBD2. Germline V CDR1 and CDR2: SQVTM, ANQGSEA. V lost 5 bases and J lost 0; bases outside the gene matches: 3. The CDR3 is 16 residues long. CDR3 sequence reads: CSVTGTSGSSYNEQFF. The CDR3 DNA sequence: TGCAGCGTTACCGGGACTAGCGGGAGCTCCTACAATGAGCAGTTCTTC.

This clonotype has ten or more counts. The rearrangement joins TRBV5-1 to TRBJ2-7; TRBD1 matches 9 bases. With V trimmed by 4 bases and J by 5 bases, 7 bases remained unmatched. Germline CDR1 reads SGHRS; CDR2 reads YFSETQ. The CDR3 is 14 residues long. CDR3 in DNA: TGCGCCAGCAGCCCGGGGACAGGGCGCGACGAGCAGTACTTC. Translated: CASSPGTGRDEQYF.

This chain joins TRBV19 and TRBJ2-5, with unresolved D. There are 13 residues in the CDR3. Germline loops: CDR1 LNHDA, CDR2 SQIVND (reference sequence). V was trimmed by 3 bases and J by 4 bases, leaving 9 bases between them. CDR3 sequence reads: CASSIRFGETQYF. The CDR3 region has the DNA TGTGCCAGTAGTATTCGGTTTGGAGAGACCCAGTACTTC.

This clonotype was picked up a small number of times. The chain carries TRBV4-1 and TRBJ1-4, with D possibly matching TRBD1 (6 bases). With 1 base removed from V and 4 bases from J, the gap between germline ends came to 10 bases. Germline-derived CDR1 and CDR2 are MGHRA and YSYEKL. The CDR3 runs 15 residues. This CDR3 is CASSQAGQVNEKLFF. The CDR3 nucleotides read TGCGCCAGCAGCCAAGCGGGACAAGTTAATGAAAAACTGTTTTTT.

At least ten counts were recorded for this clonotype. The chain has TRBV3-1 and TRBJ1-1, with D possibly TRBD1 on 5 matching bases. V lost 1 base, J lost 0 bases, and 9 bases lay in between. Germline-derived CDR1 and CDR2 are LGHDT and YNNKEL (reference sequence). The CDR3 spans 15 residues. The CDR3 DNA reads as TGTGCCAGCAGCCAAGCCGGACACCTGAACACTGAAGCTTTCTTT. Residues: CASSQAGHLNTEAFF.

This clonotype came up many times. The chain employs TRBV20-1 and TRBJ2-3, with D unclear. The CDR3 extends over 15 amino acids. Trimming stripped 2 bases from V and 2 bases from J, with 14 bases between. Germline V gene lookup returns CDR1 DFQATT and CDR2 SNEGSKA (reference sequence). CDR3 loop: CSARKTVMDTDTQYF. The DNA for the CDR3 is TGCAGTGCTAGAAAAACAGTTATGGACACAGATACGCAGTATTTT.

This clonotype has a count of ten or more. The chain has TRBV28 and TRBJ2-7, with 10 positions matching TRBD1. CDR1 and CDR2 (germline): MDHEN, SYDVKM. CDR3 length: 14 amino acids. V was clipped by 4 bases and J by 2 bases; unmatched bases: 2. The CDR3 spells CASSSGQGPYEQYF. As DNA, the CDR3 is TGTGCCAGCAGTTCGGGACAGGGGCCCTACGAGCAGTACTTC.

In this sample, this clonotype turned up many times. CDR3 bases: TGCGCCAGCAGCCAAGAAAGTAACGGAGTAGGGGGCTACACCTTC. Its protein is CASSQESNGVGGYTF. J is TRBJ1-2 and V is TRBV4-1; D gene uncertain. The CDR3 contains 15 residues. V was clipped by 0 bases and J by 8 bases, with 16 bases between them. Germline CDR1 reads MGHRA; CDR2 reads YSYEKL.

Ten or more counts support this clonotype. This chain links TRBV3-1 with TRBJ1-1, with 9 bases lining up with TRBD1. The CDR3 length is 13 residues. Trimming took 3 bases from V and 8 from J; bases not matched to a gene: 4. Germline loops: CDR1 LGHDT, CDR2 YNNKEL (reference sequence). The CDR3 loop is CASSQVGQGEAFF. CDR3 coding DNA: TGTGCCAGCAGCCAGGTGGGACAGGGAGAAGCTTTCTTT.